These 16 T cell receptor beta chains came from one sample sequenced in a study of blood T cell repertoires in COVID-19. Generated by immunoSEQ multiplex PCR, the TCRdb table keeps only in-frame clones and is missing some. The table includes about 300,000 clones, 70% to 90% detected once. Material for sequencing was PBMCs or T cells enriched from blood (not recorded which). The source is a man aged 30 to 39 who had recovered from COVID-19.

The V call is TRBV7-2, the J call TRBJ1-1; no definite D call. The CDR3 sequence is 16 residues long. Germline loops: CDR1 SGHTA, CDR2 FQGNSA. V gave up 5 bases and J gave up 4 bases, with 20 bases separating them. The CDR3 region has the DNA TGTGCCAGCAGCCCCCCAAGGGCGAGGGCCGGCACTGAAGCTTTCTTT. As protein: CASSPPRARAGTEAFF.

V usage is TRBV9 and J usage is TRBJ2-1, with a possible D match to TRBD2 (6 bases). The CDR3 sequence is 13 residues long. Germline V CDR1 and CDR2: SGDLS, YYNGEE. V was trimmed by 4 bases and J by 2 bases, leaving 7 bases between them. The CDR3 protein is CASSLAAYNEQFF. The DNA of the CDR3 is TGTGCCAGCAGCTTAGCGGCCTACAATGAGCAGTTCTTC.

The chain carries TRBV18 and TRBJ1-1; D not resolved. This CDR3 contains 13 residues. The V and J ends lost 3 bases and 1 base respectively, with 6 bases between them. Germline V CDR1 and CDR2: KGHSH, LQKENI. The CDR3 reads CASSPQKNTEAFF. CDR3 DNA: TGTGCCAGCTCACCCCAGAAGAACACTGAAGCTTTCTTT. Using reference TRBV18 and TRBJ1-1 for the parts outside the CDR3, the full variable domain is NAGVMQNPRHLVRRRGQEARLRCSPMKGHSHVYWYRQLPEEGLKFMVYLQKENIIDESGMPKERFSAEFPKEGPSILRIQQVVRGDSAAYFCASSPQKNTEAFFGQGTRLTVV.

The chain recombines TRBV19 with TRBJ1-3, with D maybe TRBD1 (5 bases). This CDR3 comprises 16 residues. CDR1 and CDR2 from the germline V gene are LNHDA and SQIVND (reference sequence). The V and J ends lost 2 bases and 0 bases respectively, with 11 bases between them. The CDR3 loop is CASSILRGLSGNTIYF. The DNA of the CDR3 is TGTGCCAGTAGTATATTGAGGGGACTCTCTGGAAACACCATATATTTT.

The V gene is TRBV19, the J gene TRBJ1-1; no clear D gene. V was trimmed by 3 bases and J by 6 bases, leaving 14 bases between them. Germline V CDR1 and CDR2: LNHDA, SQIVND (reference sequence). The CDR3 loop spans 14 amino acids. The CDR3 spells CASSMRGGIAEAFF. The CDR3 DNA reads as TGTGCCAGTAGTATGCGGGGAGGGATCGCTGAAGCTTTCTTT. The whole variable domain, remainder taken from reference TRBV19 and TRBJ1-1, is DGGITQSPKYLFRKEGQNVTLSCEQNLNHDAMYWYRQDPGQGLRLIYYSQIVNDFQKGDIAEGYSVSREKKESFPLTVTSAQKNPTAFYLCASSMRGGIAEAFFGQGTRLTVV.

This rearrangement joins TRBV30 to TRBJ1-5, with no clear D. Germline CDR1 is GTSNPN and CDR2 is SVGIG (reference sequence). The V and J ends lost 2 bases and 3 bases respectively, with 8 bases between them. There are 13 residues in the CDR3. CDR3 coding DNA: TGTGCCTGGAGTTTCGGGGACAATCAGCCCCAGCATTTT. It yields the protein CAWSFGDNQPQHF.

The rearrangement uses TRBV15 and TRBJ1-4, with 8 bases matching TRBD1. This CDR3 spans 14 amino acids. The V segment lost 5 bases and the J segment 7 bases; nucleotides outside the gene matches: 6. Germline V gene data show CDR1 as LNHNV and CDR2 as YYDKDF (reference sequence). CDR3 protein: CATSRTGNSEKLFF. The CDR3 nucleotides are TGTGCCACCAGCCGGACAGGGAATAGTGAAAAACTGTTTTTT.

J is TRBJ2-7 and V is TRBV5-6, with D possibly being TRBD2 (6 bases). Germline assignment: CDR1 SGHDT and CDR2 YYEEEE. V was shortened by 0 bases and J by 6 bases, with 13 bases between the two germline ends. This CDR3 region has 14 residues. CDR3 bases: TGTGCCAGCAGCTTGGTGGGGGTGCGGGGCGAGCAGTACTTC. This gives the protein CASSLVGVRGEQYF.

The rearrangement links TRBV18 to TRBJ1-2; maybe TRBD1 (5 bases). The CDR3 is 15 residues long. Trimming removed 5 bases from V and 6 bases from J, with 19 bases in between. Germline CDR1 reads KGHSH; CDR2 reads LQKENI. The CDR3 nucleotides read TGTGCCAGCTCAACTTCCCGGGACGGGGGGAATGGCTACACCTTC. Translated, it gives CASSTSRDGGNGYTF. The whole variable domain, remainder taken from reference TRBV18 and TRBJ1-2, is NAGVMQNPRHLVRRRGQEARLRCSPMKGHSHVYWYRQLPEEGLKFMVYLQKENIIDESGMPKERFSAEFPKEGPSILRIQQVVRGDSAAYFCASSTSRDGGNGYTFGSGTRLTVV.

With regard to this clone: At one boundary the junction diverges from the germline segment, which might be a read error. The rearrangement joins TRBV6-2 or TRBV6-3 to TRBJ1-2, with 7 bases matching TRBD1. Germline-derived CDR1 and CDR2 are MNHEY and SVGEGT. The CDR3 has 14 amino acids. The CDR3 protein is CASSYYPQGYGYTF. CDR3 nucleotides: TGTGCCAGCAGCTACTACCCACAGGGGTATGGCTACACCTTC.

On this clone itself: A read error may account for a junction end that differs from germline. This chain joins TRBV9 and TRBJ1-2; 7 nucleotides agree with TRBD1. CDR3 length equals 13 residues. Germline CDR1 reads SGDLS; CDR2 reads YYNGEE. DNA of the CDR3: TGTGCCAGCAGCACGGGACAGAGCTATGGCTACAACTTC. This translates into CASSTGQSYGYNF.

The genes are TRBV19 and TRBJ1-4; no clear D gene. Per germline, CDR1 LNHDA and CDR2 SQIVND (reference sequence). This CDR3 spans 14 amino acids. Deletions cut 7 bases from V and 7 bases from J, with 16 bases between. CDR3 in DNA: TGTGCCAGTACTCGGGAGGCTTTAGGTGAAAAACTGTTTTTT. It yields the protein CASTREALGEKLFF.

The chain is built from TRBV30 and TRBJ1-1; 10 bases agree with TRBD1. V shed 5 bases, J shed 4 bases, and the junction held 16 bases outside the gene matches. Per germline, CDR1 GTSNPN and CDR2 SVGIG (reference sequence). This CDR3 spans 17 amino acids. CDR3 nucleotide sequence: TGTGCCTGGGGCTCGGGACAGGGGTCTCAAATTTTCACTGAAGCTTTCTTT. Residues: CAWGSGQGSQIFTEAFF. Based on the CDR3 plus reference TRBV30 and TRBJ1-1, the full variable domain is SQTIHQWPATLVQPVGSPLSLECTVEGTSNPNLYWYRQAAGRGLQLLFYSVGIGQISSEVPQNLSASRPQDRQFILSSKKLLLSDSGFYLCAWGSGQGSQIFTEAFFGQGTRLTVV.

This chain links TRBV30 with TRBJ2-1; TRBD1 matches at 10 bases. With 1 base clipped from V and 6 bases from J, the junction kept 3 bases outside the gene matches. The germline V gene has CDR1 GTSNPN and CDR2 SVGIG (reference sequence). The CDR3 runs to 14 residues. The CDR3 DNA sequence: TGTGCCTGGAGTGGGGGACAGGGGTTCAATGAGCAGTTCTTC. It yields the protein CAWSGGQGFNEQFF.

This clone came up many times. The V and J genes are TRBV5-5 and TRBJ1-1, with no clear D. The CDR3 spans 13 residues. Germline V CDR1 and CDR2: SGHKS, YYEKEE (reference sequence). V was trimmed by 1 base and J by 4 bases, leaving 8 bases between them. The CDR3 nucleotides are TGTGCCAGCAGCTTGAGAGGGTTCACTGAAGCTTTCTTT. It specifies CASSLRGFTEAFF.

The V call is TRBV19, the J call TRBJ2-7; 8 bases align to TRBD1. The CDR3 sequence is 13 residues long. V shed 6 bases, J shed 2 bases, and the junction held 3 bases outside the gene matches. CDR1 is LNHDA and CDR2 is SQIVND in the germline V gene (reference sequence). CDR3 sequence reads: CASRDRATYEQYF. The CDR3 nucleotides are TGTGCCAGTAGGGACAGGGCGACCTACGAGCAGTACTTC.